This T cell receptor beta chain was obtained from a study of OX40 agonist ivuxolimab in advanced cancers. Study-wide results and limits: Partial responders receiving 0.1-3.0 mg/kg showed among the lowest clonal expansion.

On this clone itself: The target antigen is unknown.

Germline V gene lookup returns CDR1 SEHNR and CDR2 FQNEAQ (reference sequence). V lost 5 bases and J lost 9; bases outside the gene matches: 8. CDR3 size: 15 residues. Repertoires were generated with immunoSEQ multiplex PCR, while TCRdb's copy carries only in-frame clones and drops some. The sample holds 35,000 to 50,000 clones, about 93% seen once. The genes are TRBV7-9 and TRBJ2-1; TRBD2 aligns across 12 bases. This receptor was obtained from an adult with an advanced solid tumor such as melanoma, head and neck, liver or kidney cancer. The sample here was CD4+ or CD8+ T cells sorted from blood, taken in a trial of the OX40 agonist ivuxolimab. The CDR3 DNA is TGTGCCAGCAGCCCGACTAGCGGGAGTGGTAGTGAGCAGTTCTTC. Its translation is CASSPTSGSGSEQFF.